One and the same sample provided the 10 T cell receptor beta chains below, sequenced in a study of CD8 T cells in ankylosing spondylitis. Study outcomes and limitations: Within ankylosing spondylitis blood, a TCR beta motif made up of roughly eight highly homologous variants appeared to be characteristic.

The antigens for these receptors are not known. In TCRdb, the 5' RACE reads were re-called with MiXCR into one record per CDR3 protein. The sample contains approximately 400,000 distinct CDR3 sequences, more than 25% of which appear only once. Sequencing input: blood, either unsorted or a sorted T cell fraction (not recorded which). Receptor source: a male donor with ankylosing spondylitis.

The rearrangement links TRBV29-1 to TRBJ2-2; 8 nucleotides match TRBD1. This CDR3 has 14 amino acids. The V and J ends lost 7 bases and 1 base, in that order; junction bases with no gene match: 5. Germline assignment: CDR1 SQVTM and CDR2 ANQGSEA. CDR3 in DNA: TGCAGCGCCAGCGACAGGGGGAACACCGGGGAGCTGTTTTTT. Translated: CSASDRGNTGELFF.

The V call is TRBV9, the J call TRBJ2-1; TRBD2 matches at 7 bases. CDR3 length: 17 residues. V lost 0 bases, J lost 1 base, and 7 bases stayed unmatched. Per germline, CDR1 SGDLS and CDR2 YYNGEE. In DNA form, the CDR3 reads TGTGCCAGCAGCGTAGGTTTGATGGGAGGGTCCTACAATGAGCAGTTCTTC. Protein product: CASSVGLMGGSYNEQFF.

In its sample, this clonotype was seen a few times. The genes are TRBV11-2 and TRBJ2-7, with D uncertain. CDR1 SGHAT and CDR2 FQNNGV come from the germline V gene. The ends were cut back, 1 base at V and 3 bases at J, with 10 bases in the middle. The CDR3 contains 14 residues. The CDR3 spells CASSLVSFNYEQYF. In DNA form, the CDR3 reads TGTGCCAGCAGCTTAGTATCGTTTAACTACGAGCAGTACTTC.

V is TRBV5-1 and J is TRBJ2-3; D gene ambiguous. The CDR3 sequence is 14 residues long. V was pared by 0 bases and J by 0 bases, with 5 bases between. Germline-derived CDR1 and CDR2 are SGHRS and YFSETQ. The CDR3 reads CASSLDWSTDTQYF. CDR3 bases: TGCGCCAGCAGCTTGGACTGGAGCACAGATACGCAGTATTTT. The variable domain in full, with the rest retrieved from reference TRBV5-1 and TRBJ2-3, is KAGVTQTPRYLIKTRGQQVTLSCSPISGHRSVSWYQQTPGQGLQFLFEYFSETQRNKGNFPGRFSGRQFSNSRSEMNVSTLELGDSALYLCASSLDWSTDTQYFGPGTRLTVL.

The chain carries TRBV20-1 and TRBJ2-4; TRBD1 matches at 7 bases. The CDR3 spans 15 residues. Germline trimming cut 0 bases from V and 1 base from J; bases unmatched to any gene: 3. The germline CDR1 and CDR2 sequences are DFQATT and SNEGSKA (reference sequence). CDR3 sequence reads: CSARDPTGAKNIQYF. For the CDR3, the DNA is TGCAGTGCTAGAGATCCGACAGGGGCCAAAAACATTCAGTACTTC.

This clonotype was counted between two and nine times. The chain couples TRBV3-1 to TRBJ2-3, with TRBD2 as a possible D gene (5 bases). Germline V CDR1 and CDR2: LGHDT, YNNKEL (reference sequence). V was cut by 0 bases and J by 1 base, with 14 bases left in between. This CDR3 comprises 17 residues. Written as DNA, the CDR3 is TGTGCCAGCAGCCAAGACCTAAGCGGAAGGGGCACAGATACGCAGTATTTT. It codes for CASSQDLSGRGTDTQYF.

This clonotype came up a few times. V and J are TRBV5-1 and TRBJ2-7, with 9 bases fitting TRBD2. J gave up 2 bases and V 0 bases, and 9 bases lay outside the gene matches. The V gene's germline CDR1 is SGHRS and CDR2 YFSETQ. The CDR3 length is 17 residues. CDR3 nucleotides: TGCGCCAGCAGCTTGGTGGCTAGCGGGACCTTTACCTACGAGCAGTACGTC. Its protein is CASSLVASGTFTYEQYV.

This clonotype was counted many times. The chain carries TRBV20-1 and TRBJ1-1; 7 bases are a match to TRBD1. With 3 bases clipped from V and 7 bases from J, the junction kept 5 bases outside the gene matches. The germline V gene has CDR1 DFQATT and CDR2 SNEGSKA (reference sequence). This CDR3 spans 12 amino acids. CDR3 nucleotides: TGCAGTGCTAGCATTACAGGGGATGAAGCTTTCTTT. Translating it yields CSASITGDEAFF.

The chain links TRBV12-3 or TRBV12-4 to TRBJ2-1; 7 bases are shared with TRBD2. This CDR3 has 15 amino acids. V dropped 2 bases and J dropped 8; count of bases not matched to a gene: 9. The CDR3 is CASSLFQRDGDEQFF. DNA of the CDR3: TGTGCCAGCAGTTTATTCCAGCGGGACGGAGATGAGCAGTTCTTC.

This clonotype was counted a few times. V is TRBV24-1 and J is TRBJ2-7; no clear D. CDR1 and CDR2 (germline): KGHDR, SFDVKD. Trimming removed 8 bases from V and 6 bases from J, with 19 bases in between. The length of the CDR3 is 14 residues. The CDR3 DNA sequence: TGTGCCACCACCTGGTTTGGACCATCGGTCGAGCAGTACGTC. Translating gives CATTWFGPSVEQYV.